A single sample is the source of the 9 T cell receptor beta chains below, sequenced in a study of shared clonotypes between healthy human individuals. The naive CD8 population came from CD45RO-negative cells selected for CCR7, without terminally differentiated effector memory CD45RA+ cells. Only in-frame clones appear in the TCRdb table, and some are missing; sequencing was by immunoSEQ multiplex PCR. The table lists about 700,000 clones, about 91% of them singletons. Source material: naive CD8+ T cells sorted from blood. The receptor source for this set is a man aged 30-40 years in good health.

V and J are TRBV27 and TRBJ2-7; 7 bases are shared with TRBD1. The ends lost 6 bases at V and 4 bases at J; junction bases unmatched: 15. Germline V gene data show CDR1 as MNHEY and CDR2 as SMNVEV (reference sequence). The CDR3 is 16 amino acids. This chain's CDR3 is CASSTASGTDRYEQYF. DNA for the CDR3: TGTGCCAGCAGCACCGCATCTGGGACAGACCGATACGAGCAGTACTTC.

This clone came up a few times. The chain has TRBV5-4 and TRBJ2-7; D perhaps matches TRBD1 (6 bases). This CDR3 contains 14 residues. Germline V gives CDR1 SGHNT, CDR2 YYREEE (reference sequence). V lost 0 bases and J 9 bases, leaving 16 bases between the germline ends. CDR3 sequence: CASSLEPGQERQYF. The CDR3 region has the DNA TGTGCCAGCAGCTTGGAACCGGGACAAGAGAGGCAGTACTTC.

The V and J genes are TRBV14 and TRBJ2-1, with a possible D match to TRBD2 (6 bases). CDR1 SGHDN and CDR2 FVKESK come from the germline V gene. The CDR3 runs to 16 residues. The V end lost 1 base, the J end lost 4 bases, and 14 bases lay between the germline ends. DNA of the CDR3: TGTGCCAGCAGCCAAGTAGGCGGGATCCCGTACAATGAGCAGTTCTTC. This translates into CASSQVGGIPYNEQFF. The full variable domain, rest sourced from reference TRBV14 and TRBJ2-1, is EAGVTQFPSHSVIEKGQTVTLRCDPISGHDNLYWYRRVMGKEIKFLLHFVKESKQDESGMPNNRFLAERTGGTYSTLKVQPAELEDSGVYFCASSQVGGIPYNEQFFGPGTRLTVL.

The V and J genes are TRBV6-5 and TRBJ1-1, with a weak D call TRBD1 (6 bases). V was shortened by 2 bases and J by 9 bases, with 22 bases between the two germline ends. There are 16 residues in the CDR3. Germline CDR1 reads MNHEY; CDR2 reads SVGAGI. The CDR3 coding sequence is TGTGCCAGCAGTTACACCCGGCGGGGGGCTGGAGGGAAAGCTTTCTTT. Its protein product is CASSYTRRGAGGKAFF.

Only one count was recorded for this clone. The chain carries TRBV5-4 and TRBJ2-5; no reliable D call. The V gene lost 4 bases and the J gene lost 5 bases, with 6 bases spanning the gap. The CDR3 runs to 11 residues. CDR1 is SGHNT and CDR2 is YYREEE in the germline V gene (reference sequence). CDR3 region: CASSTVETQYF. The DNA of the CDR3 is TGTGCCAGCAGCACCGTGGAGACCCAGTACTTC.

The V call is TRBV6-1, the J call TRBJ2-3, with 13 bases matching TRBD2. The CDR3 spans 16 residues. The germline CDR1 and CDR2 sequences are MNHNS and SASEGT. V shed 4 bases and J 2 bases; nucleotides not matched to a gene: 3. As DNA, the CDR3 is TGTGCCAGCAGTGTTACTAGCGGGAGGGCCACAGATACGCAGTATTTT. Translation gives CASSVTSGRATDTQYF.

This chain uses TRBV9 with TRBJ2-1; 8 bases are a match to TRBD2. J was trimmed by 6 bases and V by 3 bases; bases with no gene match: 8. Germline V gene data show CDR1 as SGDLS and CDR2 as YYNGEE. The CDR3 has 15 amino acids. DNA for the CDR3: TGTGCCAGCAGCGGAGAGGGACTAGGAGGCAATGAGCAGTTCTTC. It yields the protein CASSGEGLGGNEQFF.

This clone occurred once. This chain connects TRBV5-8 to TRBJ1-4, with TRBD1 matching over 9 bases. There are 13 residues in the CDR3. V lost 7 bases and J lost 7; bases outside the gene matches: 5. Germline CDR1 is SGHTS and CDR2 is YDEGEE. The CDR3 here is CASPDRGTEKLFF. The CDR3 region has the DNA TGTGCCAGCCCTGACAGGGGGACTGAAAAACTGTTTTTT.

The chain combines TRBV7-8 with TRBJ2-1; D ambiguous. This CDR3 has 13 amino acids. CDR1 and CDR2 from the germline V gene are SGHVS and FQNEAQ. V lost 5 bases and J 2 bases, leaving 7 bases between the germline ends. DNA for the CDR3: TGTGCCAGCAGCCCAATTACCTACAATGAGCAGTTCTTC. Its translation is CASSPITYNEQFF.